This T cell receptor (beta chain) was retrieved from a study of regulatory T cells in long-lasting Graves disease. Study conclusions and caveats: Persistent disease favored TRBV28, TRBJ1-2 and TRBJ2-5. Persistent Graves' patients showed reduced TCR diversity versus newly diagnosed patients.

V was shortened by 4 bases and J by 5 bases, with 11 bases between the two germline ends. The CDR3 sequence is 13 residues long. Germline lookup yields CDR1 LGHDT and CDR2 YNNKEL (reference sequence). This clonotype was picked up many times. No antigen is known for it. Specified time point: newly diagnosed GD, antithyroid drugs for less than 3 months. After RNA was extracted from PBMCs, the TCR library was made from it. Relying on iRepertoire HTBI primers and Arm-PCR of CDR3 regions, the team built TCR beta libraries. TCRdb fed the multiplex PCR reads into MiXCR, producing one record per CDR3 protein. The repertoire holds hundreds of thousands of distinct CDR3 sequences, with over 15% as singletons. This sample also belongs to another study, concerning T cells in Graves' hyperthyroidism and ophthalmopathy.

Sequences were derived from peripheral blood mononuclear cells (PBMCs), sampled at new diagnosis, from a patient treated with antithyroid drugs. The chain has TRBV3-1 and TRBJ2-5, with unresolved D. The sequence derives from a man in his forties with Graves disease. CDR3 nucleotides: TGTGCCAGCAGCCTCTTACTATCGGAGACCCAGTACTTC. It specifies CASSLLLSETQYF.